These 18 T cell receptor beta chains came from one sample sequenced in a study of blood T cells in healthy people across ages (dated by TCRdb to 2014 to 2015). Libraries were constructed by 5' RACE. Reads for this sample came from an Illumina HiSeq 2500. A second roughly 6 to 11 cycle PCR used a sample-barcoded 5' primer and a J-beta primer mix. The raw public data were reprocessed by TCRdb itself: fastp quality trimming at Q25, MiXCR clonotype calling, in-frame beta chains only. Every distinct CDR3 protein forms one entry, paired with its most common genes and DNA. For this sample there are around 940,000 distinct CDR3 sequences; roughly 51% appear just once. The ten top clones hold about a fifth of the sample. The material sequenced was blood. These receptors all stem from a woman aged 55-69 years in good health.

V and J are TRBV5-6 and TRBJ2-4, with D tentatively TRBD1 (6 bases). The J call could be wrong; TRBJ2-7 is a better fit for the DNA end. Germline CDR1 and CDR2: SGHDT and YYEEEE. The CDR3 runs 14 residues. CDR3 sequence (DNA): TGTGCCAGCAGCTTGTCCAGACAGGCCTACGAGCAGTACTTC. It is translated as CASSLSRQAYEQYF.

A few counts support this clonotype. This sequence joins TRBV28 and TRBJ2-7; 7 nucleotides align to TRBD2. Germline assignment: CDR1 MDHEN and CDR2 SYDVKM. Germline trimming cut 7 bases from V and 2 bases from J; bases unmatched to any gene: 14. The CDR3 length is 16 residues. The CDR3 loop is CASMLPTSPSPYEQYF. CDR3 coding DNA: TGTGCCAGCATGTTGCCGACTAGCCCCTCCCCCTACGAGCAGTACTTC.

The chain uses TRBV7-3 and TRBJ2-2; D gene uncertain. In germline, CDR1 is SGHTA, CDR2 FQGTGA. Trimming shortened V by 8 bases and J by 1 base, and 14 bases separated the two germline ends. This CDR3 has 15 amino acids. CDR3 coding DNA: TGTGCCAGCTCCAAGTTGCACGGGAACACCGGGGAGCTGTTTTTT. Its translation: CASSKLHGNTGELFF.

This clonotype was counted between two and nine times. The V call is TRBV7-3, the J call TRBJ2-7, with 14 bases fitting TRBD2. Unmatched junction bases numbered 8, after V lost 4 bases and J lost 6 bases. This CDR3 has 16 residues. Germline V gene lookup returns CDR1 SGHTA and CDR2 FQGTGA. CDR3 loop: CASSSSGTSGSREQYF. CDR3 bases: TGTGCCAGCAGCTCCTCCGGGACTAGCGGGAGTCGCGAGCAGTACTTC.

This rearrangement joins TRBV28 to TRBJ2-7, with 9 bases matching TRBD2. The V segment lost 6 bases and the J segment 4 bases; nucleotides outside the gene matches: 22. The CDR3 totals 19 residues. Germline V gene lookup returns CDR1 MDHEN and CDR2 SYDVKM. CDR3 sequence reads: CASRLPSRAGGPVSYEQYF. CDR3 DNA: TGTGCCAGCAGACTCCCCAGTAGGGCGGGAGGGCCGGTTTCTTACGAGCAGTACTTC.

This clonotype was counted only a few times. V usage is TRBV20-1 and J usage is TRBJ2-7, with 10 positions matching TRBD1. There are 15 residues in the CDR3. J was trimmed by 4 bases and V by 0 bases; bases with no gene match: 6. Germline loops: CDR1 DFQATT, CDR2 SNEGSKA (reference sequence). The CDR3 nucleotides read TGCAGTGCTAGAGATCTGGGACAGGGGTTTTACGAGCAGTACTTC. It is translated as CSARDLGQGFYEQYF.

This clonotype was observed a handful of times. The gene calls are TRBV29-1 and TRBJ2-2, with 14 bases fitting TRBD2. Germline V CDR1 and CDR2: SQVTM, ANQGSEA. V trimming: 3 bases; J trimming: 3 bases; junction bases outside the gene matches: 3. CDR3 length: 16 residues. The CDR3 coding sequence is TGCAGCGTTGACGGGGGACTAGCGGGAGACACCGGGGAGCTGTTTTTT. It specifies CSVDGGLAGDTGELFF.

V is TRBV2 and J is TRBJ2-1; D is perhaps TRBD1 (6 bases). The CDR3 is made up of 14 amino acids. Germline V lookup: CDR1 SNHLY, CDR2 FYNNEI. The germline V and J ends were trimmed by 5 bases and 8 bases, with 16 bases remaining between them. The CDR3 here is CASSPGDKGDEQFF. DNA for the CDR3: TGTGCCAGCAGTCCCGGGGACAAAGGGGATGAGCAGTTCTTC.

The V call is TRBV20-1, the J call TRBJ2-1; TRBD2 agrees at 8 bases. The CDR3 contains 16 residues. V lost 5 bases and J lost 4; bases outside the gene matches: 13. The V gene's germline CDR1 is DFQATT and CDR2 SNEGSKA (reference sequence). The CDR3 bases are TGCAGTGCTGGGCCTAGATGGCGGGGGGTATACAATGAGCAGTTCTTC. This sequence encodes CSAGPRWRGVYNEQFF.

In this sample, this clonotype turned up once. The J gene is TRBJ2-1, the V gene TRBV20-1; 10 nucleotides match TRBD2. The CDR3 is 17 amino acids. Germline CDR1 reads DFQATT; CDR2 reads SNEGSKA (reference sequence). Germline trimming cut 7 bases from V and 0 bases from J; bases unmatched to any gene: 12. CDR3 amino acids: CSVRLLAGDNSYNEQFF. In DNA form, the CDR3 reads TGCAGTGTCCGCCTCCTAGCGGGAGACAACTCCTACAATGAGCAGTTCTTC.

This clonotype showed up just a few times. The rearrangement uses TRBV7-7 and TRBJ2-1, with D possibly TRBD2 on 6 matching bases. V lost 5 bases to trimming and J lost 10 bases, with 15 bases between them. The CDR3 runs to 13 residues. Germline CDR1 is SSHAT and CDR2 is FNYEAQ (reference sequence). As DNA, the CDR3 is TGTGCCAGCAGCCCCCTCGGCGCGGGAGAGCAGTTCTTC. Translation: CASSPLGAGEQFF. Combining the CDR3 with reference TRBV7-7 and TRBJ2-1 gives the whole variable domain GAGVSQSPRYKVTKRGQDVTLRCDPISSHATLYWYQQALGQGPEFLTYFNYEAQPDKSGLPSDRFSAERPEGSISTLTIQRTEQRDSAMYRCASSPLGAGEQFFGPGTRLTVL.

V gene TRBV20-1 combines with J gene TRBJ2-1; a possible D gene is TRBD1 (5 bases). CDR3 size: 12 residues. Trimming pared 6 bases from V and 13 bases from J, leaving 19 bases between. Per germline, CDR1 DFQATT and CDR2 SNEGSKA (reference sequence). The CDR3 here is CSASQGSATQFF. CDR3 in DNA: TGCAGTGCCTCCCAGGGTTCAGCGACCCAGTTCTTC.

This clonotype has a count of ten or more. The chain joins TRBV28 to TRBJ2-1; 9 bases map to TRBD2. The CDR3 length is 16 residues. Germline V gene data show CDR1 as MDHEN and CDR2 as SYDVKM. J gave up 10 bases and V 2 bases, and 12 bases lay outside the gene matches. CDR3 coding DNA: TGTGCCAGCAGTTTAGAAGGCGGGAGGGCTAAGCCGGAGCAGTTCTTC. Translation gives CASSLEGGRAKPEQFF.

V gene TRBV27 combines with J gene TRBJ2-7, with D hard to call. Germline-derived CDR1 and CDR2 are MNHEY and SMNVEV (reference sequence). V lost 6 bases to trimming and J lost 2 bases, with 8 bases between them. CDR3 length: 12 amino acids. DNA for the CDR3: TGTGCCAGCAGGGGCAGTCCCTACGAGCAGTACTTC. Translated: CASRGSPYEQYF.

This clonotype was seen a few times. The chain links TRBV7-2 to TRBJ2-7; 7 bases align to TRBD2. CDR3 size: 14 residues. Germline CDR1 is SGHTA and CDR2 is FQGNSA. Losses at the gene ends were 4 bases for V and 7 bases for J; bases not matched to a gene: 10. CDR3 loop: CASSSSGRVGEQYF. In DNA form, the CDR3 reads TGTGCCAGCAGCTCCTCGGGGAGGGTTGGGGAGCAGTACTTC.

This sequence joins TRBV5-1 and TRBJ2-7; 8 bases align to TRBD1. The germline V gene encodes CDR1 SGHRS and CDR2 YFSETQ. The CDR3 length is 15 residues. V shed 0 bases, J shed 3 bases, and the junction held 5 bases outside the gene matches. The CDR3, as DNA: TGCGCCAGCAGCTTGGTTGGGACAGGAATCTACGAGCAGTACTTC. Its protein is CASSLVGTGIYEQYF.

This clonotype was seen a handful of times. The chain combines TRBV29-1 with TRBJ1-1; 11 bases match TRBD1. There are 17 residues in the CDR3. V lost 8 bases to trimming and J lost 4 bases; unmatched junction nucleotides: 18. Germline CDR1 SQVTM, CDR2 ANQGSEA. The DNA of the CDR3 is TGCAGCTTCCTAATCGGGACAGGGGGTACCCTGGGCACTGAAGCTTTCTTT. Protein: CSFLIGTGGTLGTEAFF. Together with reference TRBV29-1 and TRBJ1-1, the CDR3 gives the full variable domain: SAVISQKPSRDICQRGTSLTIQCQVDSQVTMMFWYRQQPGQSLTLIATANQGSEATYESGFVIDKFPISRPNLTFSTLTVSNMSPEDSSIYLCSFLIGTGGTLGTEAFFGQGTRLTVV.

The sample holds many counts of this clonotype. Just one base apart from a much larger clone, this may be a read error. The chain uses TRBV28 and TRBJ2-1; TRBD1 aligns across 8 bases. CDR1 is MDHEN, CDR2 SYDVKM, per germline. V was pared by 6 bases and J by 2 bases, with 9 bases of the junction left unmatched. This CDR3 has 16 residues. The CDR3 protein is CASRSDADRAYNEQFF. CDR3 sequence (DNA): TGTGCCAGCAGGTCAGACGCGGACAGGGCCTACAATGAGCAGTTCTTC.